Following are 10 T cell receptor beta chains from one sample sequenced in a study of blood T cell repertoires in COVID-19. Repertoires were generated with immunoSEQ multiplex PCR, while TCRdb's copy carries only in-frame clones and drops some. The data contain just over 300,000 clones, roughly 89% of them seen just once; the ten biggest clones take up about 2%. The sample consisted of peripheral blood. The receptors come from a woman in her 30s with COVID-19, enrolled during active disease.

The rearrangement joins TRBV24-1 to TRBJ1-2; D is possibly TRBD1 (6 bases). CDR3 length: 11 residues. Germline CDR1 reads KGHDR; CDR2 reads SFDVKD. Trimming cost V 11 bases and J 7 bases, with 13 bases left between them. Here the CDR3 reads CAIQGGLGYTF. The CDR3 nucleotides read TGTGCCATTCAAGGGGGTCTTGGCTACACCTTC.

The chain is built from TRBV5-1 and TRBJ2-1, with 13 bases identical to TRBD2. Germline CDR1 SGHRS, CDR2 YFSETQ. This CDR3 is built from 19 residues. Trimming removed 1 base from V and 2 bases from J; junction bases left unmatched: 9. The CDR3, as DNA: TGCGCCAGCAGCTTGTTTGGGACTAGCGGGACATTAACCTACAATGAGCAGTTCTTC. Amino acid sequence: CASSLFGTSGTLTYNEQFF.

The chain employs TRBV4-2 and TRBJ1-5, with D possibly being TRBD1 (6 bases). V was cut by 0 bases and J by 0 bases, with 12 bases left in between. CDR1 and CDR2 from the germline V gene are LGHNA and YNFKEQ. The CDR3 length is 17 residues. The CDR3 bases are TGTGCCAGCAGCCAAGAGCCAGGGGCCGATAGCAATCAGCCCCAGCATTTT. This translates into CASSQEPGADSNQPQHF.

The V gene is TRBV28, the J gene TRBJ1-5; D not resolved. Germline V gene sequence: CDR1 MDHEN, CDR2 SYDVKM. The CDR3 consists of 14 residues. V was pared by 10 bases and J by 6 bases, with 19 bases between. In DNA, the CDR3 is TGTGCCACCTGGGCCCAAGTAGAGCCTCAGCCCCAGCATTTT. Protein: CATWAQVEPQPQHF.

This chain links TRBV15 with TRBJ2-1; possible D gene TRBD2, 6 bases. The CDR3 is 15 residues long. Trimming took off 3 bases at V and 2 bases at J, with 11 bases between the two ends. CDR1 LNHNV and CDR2 YYDKDF come from the germline V gene (reference sequence). The CDR3 DNA reads TGTGCCACCAGCAGTGGTCGGGGGACCTACAATGAGCAGTTCTTC. This encodes CATSSGRGTYNEQFF.

CDR3 DNA: TGTGCCAGCAGCTTAGTAGGAGGGAACACTGAAGCTTTCTTT. It encodes CASSLVGGNTEAFF. V usage is TRBV13 and J usage is TRBJ1-1, with unresolved D. This CDR3 is 14 amino acids long. V shed 1 base and J shed 1 base, with 7 bases lying between them. Germline V gene lookup returns CDR1 PRHDT and CDR2 FYEKMQ (reference sequence).

The table lists this clone with many counts. This chain connects TRBV18 to TRBJ2-1; 7 bases are a match to TRBD1. The V gene's germline CDR1 is KGHSH and CDR2 LQKENI. This CDR3 contains 15 residues. J was trimmed by 4 bases and V by 2 bases; bases with no gene match: 5. As DNA, the CDR3 is TGTGCCAGCTCACCAAGGGGGACAGTTTACAATGAGCAGTTCTTC. Translating gives CASSPRGTVYNEQFF.

V gene TRBV5-1 combines with J gene TRBJ2-3; no reliable D call. Germline CDR1 reads SGHRS; CDR2 reads YFSETQ. This CDR3 comprises 15 residues. Trimming removed 0 bases from V and 0 bases from J, with 8 bases in between. The CDR3 protein is CASSLAAVSTDTQYF. CDR3 sequence (DNA): TGCGCCAGCAGCTTGGCGGCGGTTAGCACAGATACGCAGTATTTT.

The chain carries TRBV3-1 (or the pseudogene TRBV3-2) and TRBJ2-5; 8 bases are shared with TRBD1. Germline CDR1 reads LGHDT; CDR2 reads YNNKEL (reference sequence). V lost 3 bases, J lost 5 bases, and 5 bases stayed unmatched. This CDR3 is 14 amino acids long. In nucleotides, the CDR3 is TGTGCCAGCAGCCAGACAGGGGCGGGGGAGACCCAGTACTTC. Amino acid sequence: CASSQTGAGETQYF.

J is TRBJ2-5 and V is TRBV7-8; 7 bases line up with TRBD1. V lost 1 base, J lost 5 bases, and 4 bases stayed unmatched. Germline V CDR1 and CDR2: SGHVS, FQNEAQ. The CDR3 loop spans 14 amino acids. In nucleotides, the CDR3 is TGTGCCAGCAGCTTAGAGACAGGGTGGGAGACCCAGTACTTC. It yields the protein CASSLETGWETQYF.